The 8 T cell receptor beta chains below were found in one sample sequenced in a study of shared clonotypes between healthy human individuals. Positive CCR7 selection of CD45RO-negative cells yielded the naive CD8 cells, and terminally differentiated effector memory CD45RA+ cells were excluded. Libraries were prepared by immunoSEQ multiplex PCR; TCRdb keeps only in-frame clonotypes and omits some of them. The table records some 2 million clones, approximately 94% of them present only once. Source material: naive CD8+ T cells sorted from blood. The receptors come from a man between 18 and 29 years old in good health.

V is TRBV4-1 and J is TRBJ2-1; the match to TRBD2 covers 9 bases. Trimming took 1 base from V and 13 from J; bases not matched to a gene: 11. Germline CDR1 reads MGHRA; CDR2 reads YSYEKL. The CDR3 totals 15 residues. The CDR3 bases are TGCGCCAGCAGCCAAGCATTGCGGGAGGGCCCACACCAGTTCTTC. Protein product: CASSQALREGPHQFF.

This chain uses TRBV4-1 with TRBJ1-5, with D possibly TRBD1 on 5 matching bases. Germline loops: CDR1 MGHRA, CDR2 YSYEKL. The length of the CDR3 is 19 residues. With 0 bases removed from V and 0 bases from J, the gap between germline ends came to 18 bases. CDR3 sequence reads: CASSQDTSGSPYSNQPQHF. DNA of the CDR3: TGCGCCAGCAGCCAAGATACCTCAGGGAGCCCTTATAGCAATCAGCCCCAGCATTTT.

Worth noting for this clone: At one boundary the junction diverges from the germline segment, which might be a read error. The chain combines TRBV27 with TRBJ2-1; either TRBD1 or TRBD2 may supply D (5 bases each). Per the germline V gene, CDR1 is MNHEY and CDR2 is SMNVEV (reference sequence). CDR3 length: 15 residues. Here the CDR3 DNA reads TGTGCCAGCAGTGTTCTGGGACGCTCCGACAATGAGCAGTTCTTC. As protein: CASSVLGRSDNEQFF.

The chain combines TRBV6-1 with TRBJ2-5, with D unresolved. The germline V gene encodes CDR1 MNHNS and CDR2 SASEGT. The CDR3 extends over 14 amino acids. Trimming took off 3 bases at V and 2 bases at J, with 10 bases between the two ends. The CDR3 nucleotides read TGTGCCAGCAGTGATCGCGGTCTACAAGAGACCCAGTACTTC. Its translation: CASSDRGLQETQYF.

The chain employs TRBV30 and TRBJ1-2; TRBD1 matches 7 bases. Germline values: CDR1 GTSNPN, CDR2 SVGIG (reference sequence). Trimming at V came to 6 bases and at J to 12 bases, leaving 10 bases not matched to a gene. The CDR3 totals 11 residues. The DNA of the CDR3 is TGTGCCTGTGGGACAGCCGATCATCACACCTTC. Translation: CACGTADHHTF.

The rearrangement links TRBV5-4 to TRBJ1-6; perhaps TRBD1 as D (5 bases). The CDR3 runs to 15 residues. The V gene's germline CDR1 is SGHNT and CDR2 YYREEE (reference sequence). Trimming removed 4 bases at V and 9 bases at J, with 17 bases between. The CDR3 reads CASSPGPGPTSPLHF. In DNA form, the CDR3 reads TGTGCCAGCAGCCCCGGTCCAGGGCCGACTTCACCCCTCCACTTT. The whole variable domain, filled in from reference TRBV5-4 and TRBJ1-6, reads ETGVTQSPTHLIKTRGQQVTLRCSSQSGHNTVSWYQQALGQGPQFIFQYYREEENGRGNFPPRFSGLQFPNYSSELNVNALELDDSALYLCASSPGPGPTSPLHFGNGTRLTVT.

The genes are TRBV14 and TRBJ2-1; 12 bases line up with TRBD2. The junction had 8 bases not matched to a gene; V was cut back by 0 bases and J by 8 bases. Per germline, CDR1 SGHDN and CDR2 FVKESK. The CDR3 length is 17 residues. The CDR3 nucleotides read TGTGCCAGCAGCCAAGATCCGTGGGGACTAGCGGGCCATGAGCAGTTCTTC. Its protein product is CASSQDPWGLAGHEQFF.

The chain is built from TRBV20-1 and TRBJ2-5; tentatively, D is TRBD1 or TRBD2 (5 bases each). The CDR3 consists of 11 residues. Germline CDR1 DFQATT, CDR2 SNEGSKA (reference sequence). Trimming pared 5 bases from V and 5 bases from J, leaving 9 bases between. The CDR3 is CSARGPETQYF. The CDR3, as DNA: TGCAGTGCTCGGGGCCCTGAGACCCAGTACTTC.